The sequence of this TCR beta chain was determined in a study of blood T cell repertoires in COVID-19 (dated by TCRdb to 2018 to 2020). Regarding the study in general: Collaborator samples came from the United States, Italy and Spain and covered acute and convalescent phases of COVID-19. The prospective study material was composed of cDNA or gDNA derived from T cells, B-cell-depleted T cells, or PBMCs. Deeply sampled blood TCRbeta repertoires from subjects exposed to, actively infected with, or recovered from COVID-19 were included in the dataset. The repertoires were released in a freely available public database intended as a resource for research on the immune response to SARS-CoV-2. Samples were obtained from the ongoing ImmuneRACE study (first 160 participants) and from some 1,200 subjects provided by 6 global collaborators. A de-identified subject ID, COVID-19 status, age in years and sex were almost always included in the sample metadata. HLA class I and class II types, where available, came from metadata supplied by the sample provider rather than from assay-based typing.

Results and caveats for the whole study, not just this receptor: Clinical and demographic metadata were provided uncurated, with the amount varying by source and participant.

This clone was counted a single time. The specificity of this receptor is unknown. No quality values exist for individual bases; no much larger clone is one base distant. Collaborating institutions collected whole blood in K2EDTA tubes following their own protocols. For TCRbeta analysis, collaborators shipped samples in one of three forms: frozen whole blood, isolated PBMCs, or DNA extracted from either of those sample types. TCRbeta CDR3 regions were amplified from genomic DNA using the immunoSEQ Assay, a bias-controlled multiplex PCR. Turning to the authors' computational methods: Within the assay, amplification of reference gene primers was used to estimate how many nucleated cells each sample contained. To quantify the absolute abundance of each unique TCRbeta CDR3 rearrangement, sequence reads were collapsed and filtered. Productive Simpson clonality was computed per sample as the square root of Simpson's diversity index over productive rearrangements. TCRdb's version of the immuneACCESS table is confined to in-frame rearrangements and falls short of the full clone set. An unresolved V gene accounts for under half of the shortfall where checked; the remainder is of unknown origin. That table gives V, J and clone size, and the DNA gave D and trimming. This sample comprises about 190,000 clones, roughly four fifths of them detected only once. The leading ten clones occupy about 6% of the sample.

V sheds 3 bases and J sheds 2 bases, leaving 13 bases between their ends. The CDR3 holds 14 amino acids from the cysteine to the phenylalanine. Only the CDR3 DNA stays, 42 bases, in frame from base 1. As encoded in the germline V gene, CDR1 is SQVTM while CDR2 is ANQGSEA. This clonotype was obtained from a middle-aged woman with acute or convalescent COVID-19. The sequenced sample was peripheral blood. Here the chain combines TRBV29-1 and TRBJ1-1; a weak D assignment points to TRBD1 (6 bases agree). The DNA sequence reads TGCAGCGTTGACGGCCGGGACACAAACACTGAAGCTTTCTTT. Translated, this is CSVDGRDTNTEAFF.